This paragraph covers one TCR beta chain sequence. The antigen is unknown. The sample comes from a study of shared clonotypes between healthy human individuals. Trimming left V 7 bases short and J 3 bases short, with 19 bases between. Germline loops: CDR1 SQVTM, CDR2 ANQGSEA. This CDR3 spans 14 amino acids. Profiling relied on immunoSEQ multiplex PCR, and the TCRdb table lists in-frame clones only, not all of them. The sample shows about 1.5 million clones, around 98% of them seen only once. Study results and caveats: How much donors shared clonotypes was expected to be affected by sequencing depth.

Naive CD4+ cells were CD45RA-selected; the remaining cells were memory. The genes are TRBV29-1 and TRBJ2-7; a weak D match, TRBD1 (5 bases). Sequenced: naive CD4+ T cells sorted from blood. Subset specified: CD45RA+ positively selected. The TCR comes from a man aged 30 to 45 in good health. The CDR3 loop is CSGLEEAGLYEQYF. The CDR3 DNA reads as TGCAGCGGTTTAGAAGAGGCAGGGCTCTACGAGCAGTACTTC.